The T cell receptor (beta chain) under discussion was sequenced for a study of CD8 T cells in ankylosing spondylitis. Via MiXCR, TCRdb re-called the 5' RACE reads, giving one row per CDR3 protein. The table has roughly 150,000 distinct CDR3 sequences, roughly 6.6% seen once. The table lists this clonotype with many counts. The V and J ends lost 1 base and 7 bases respectively, with 8 bases between them. The CDR3 has 13 residues. CDR1 is SGHTA, CDR2 FQGNSA, per germline. The chain uses TRBV7-2 and TRBJ2-4; D gene uncertain. The origin of this receptor is a female donor with ankylosing spondylitis or in good health (not recorded which). The specimen sequenced was blood, either unsorted or a sorted T cell fraction (not recorded which). CDR3 amino acids: CASSLGGMNIQYF. CDR3 bases: TGTGCCAGCAGCTTAGGTGGGATGAACATTCAGTACTTC.